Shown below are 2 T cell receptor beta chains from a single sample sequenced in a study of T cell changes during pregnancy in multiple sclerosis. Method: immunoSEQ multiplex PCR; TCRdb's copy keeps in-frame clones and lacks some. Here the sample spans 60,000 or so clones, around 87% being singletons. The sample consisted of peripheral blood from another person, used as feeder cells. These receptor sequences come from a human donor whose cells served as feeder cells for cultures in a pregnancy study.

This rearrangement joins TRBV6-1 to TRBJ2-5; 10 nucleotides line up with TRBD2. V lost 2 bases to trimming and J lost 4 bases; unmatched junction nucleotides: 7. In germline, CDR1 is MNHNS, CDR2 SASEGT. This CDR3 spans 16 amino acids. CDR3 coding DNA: TGTGCCAGCAGTGAACTGAGCGGGGGGGCCCCAGAGACCCAGTACTTC. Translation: CASSELSGGAPETQYF.

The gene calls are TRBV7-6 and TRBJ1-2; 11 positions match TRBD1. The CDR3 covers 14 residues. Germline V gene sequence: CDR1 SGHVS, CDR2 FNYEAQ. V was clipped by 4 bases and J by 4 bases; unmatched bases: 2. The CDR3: CASSSGTGGYGYTF. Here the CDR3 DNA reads TGTGCCAGCAGCTCAGGGACAGGGGGCTATGGCTACACCTTC.